This T cell receptor beta chain stems from a study of cytomegalovirus exposure and HLA in healthy donors listed by TCRdb under 2017. About the full investigation: An earlier analysis of roughly 610 of the donors reported under 300 Gb of sequence data and some 110 million unique TCR beta sequences obtained from about 200 million T cells. About 280 gigabases of sequencing data and 70 million to 100 million unique TCR sequences were included in an early release covering about 700 HLA-typed donors. The genetic ancestry cluster associated with self-reported Caucasian donors included 65% to 90% of the 300 to 400 genotyped donors. The study aimed to test whether signatures of past pathogen exposure could be identified by cataloging public T cell receptors. The study profiled the T cell repertoires of more than 500 subjects by immunosequencing and related them to cytomegalovirus serostatus. Along with the approximately 620-subject first cohort, a separate validation cohort of around 120 different subjects was used. High-throughput TCR immunosequencing, statistical association of individual TCRs with disease status, and machine learning were combined to predict cytomegalovirus infection status. To study patterns of TCR occurrence, a later analysis re-analyzed previously published TCR beta repertoires from under 750 donors and added high-resolution HLA genotyping. In the later analysis, no new phenotypic data were used to find candidate immune exposures; instead, reliance was placed on TCR beta sequences and their occurrence across donors. An earlier analysis of a few hundred of the donors applied high-throughput TCR beta sequencing to assess whether each TCR beta V gene segment acted as functional or pseudogenic. Donor age, sex, ethnicity and CMV serostatus were collected together with the repertoire data. A later genetic analysis took genome-wide SNP genotypes for about 65% of the roughly 670 donors and used that subset as a discovery cohort. All discovery cohort repertoires had been generated using a single sequencing platform. Class I and class II HLA loci were covered by the typing at four-digit resolution. The number of donors typed differed by locus, with 629-630 for A, B, C, DRB1 and DQB1, over 500 for DQA1, 600 to 610 for DPA1, and about 450 for DPB1. Several DR-DQ haplotypes were handled as single units for association and clustering because linkage in the cohort was strong. Across about 380 genotyped donors of the cohort, an average of roughly 230,000 unique TCR beta nucleotide sequences per donor were sequenced, and approximately 19% of those sequences were non-productive.

The receptor library was made with the immunoSEQ multiplex PCR assay. For the multiplex PCR, a mixture combining 60 forward primers for TCR Vbeta segments and 13 reverse primers for TCR Jbeta segments was used. A multiplex PCR assay on genomic DNA amplified the CDR3 region of rearranged TCR beta genes. The Illumina HiSeq System was used to sequence the amplified TCR beta libraries as 87-base-pair reads. The authors' analysis ran thus. In a later analysis, approximately 74 million unique TCR beta chains were counted across the approximately 640 repertoires, and roughly 11 million of these chains were shared by at least two donors. Raw reads were error-corrected and collapsed into unique sequences by a nearest-neighbor algorithm in which closely related sequences were merged to remove PCR and sequencing errors. CDR3 sequences were aligned to IMGT reference sequences to assign V, D and J gene segments. For a sequence to be retained, at least a six-nucleotide match to both a V gene segment and a J gene segment was required. Rearrangements were classified as productive when the CDR3 lacked stop codons and remained in frame with V and J, and all other rearrangements were classified as non-productive. CDR3 was defined by IMGT convention, running from the second conserved V-encoded cysteine to the conserved J-encoded phenylalanine. The earlier analysis of about 640 of the donors excluded any sequence lacking an unambiguous match to a single V gene segment. An earlier analysis of 500 to 700 of the donors classified V segments as functional when productive rearrangements were above 56.7% and as segregating when the standard deviation between donors was above 5%. A statistical classification framework was built to diagnose cytomegalovirus status from the catalog of TCR beta chain sequences. V and J gene assignment, in a later analysis, came from comparing TCR nucleotide sequences with IMGT/GENE-DB human TR gene sequences. Using the TCRdist pipeline, a later analysis assigned CDR3 sequences along with most-parsimonious VDJ recombination scenarios. A later analysis defined each TCR beta chain by its CDR3 amino acid sequence plus V-gene family, and excluded reads lacking a unique V-gene family. As a way to deal with suspected cross-contamination and a sequencing artifact, a later analysis dropped under 600 nucleotide sequences that were highly shared and had low generation probability. A later analysis calculated a clonal expansion index for each public chain from normalized within-repertoire ranks of inferred template counts. Generation probabilities in a later analysis came from a VDJ recombination model fitted to out-of-frame rearrangements, and those results were checked against IGoR. A later analysis scored TCR-TCR, TCR-HLA and TCR-CMV co-occurrence with hypergeometric tests, applying a repertoire-size bias correction to TCR pairs. False discovery rates were estimated in a later analysis by permuting HLA or CMV assignments 20 times. In a later analysis, co-occurring TCRs were grouped with DBSCAN, and TCRdist sequence similarity was added when clustering was performed within HLA-allele-positive subsets. For co-occurrence clustering, repertoires with fewer than 30,000 or more than 120,000 public chains were excluded, along with 5 or 6 repertoires with anomalous nucleotide sharing. Held by TCRdb, this immuneACCESS table contains in-frame sequences only and omits some clones. Under half of the omission traces to an unresolved V gene where checked; the cause of the rest is unknown. V, J and clone size were drawn from that table, and D and trimming were deduced from the DNA. This sample gives under 150,000 clones in total; just under 80% of them show up just once. The ten most abundant clones make up 2% to 2.5% of the sample.

From its cysteine to its phenylalanine, the CDR3 spans 14 amino acids. Only the CDR3 region is kept as DNA, spanning 42 bases read in frame from base 1. In the germline V gene, CDR1 corresponds to SGHTA and CDR2 to FQGTGA. V lost 5 bases and J lost 4 bases; the stretch between them is 14 bases long. The cohort consisted of fewer than 700 healthy bone marrow donors. At the time of sampling, all cohort members were nominally healthy, though unrecorded immune exposures were likely present. The donor tested CMV seronegative, placing the donor among the 350 or so seronegative members of the cohort. Each donor provided a peripheral blood sample, and peripheral blood mononuclear cells were used for TCR beta sequencing. The Qiagen DNeasy Blood Extraction Kit was used to extract genomic DNA from the blood cell samples. Findings and caveats that apply to the study as a whole: Only TCR beta chains were sequenced in this cohort, and the absence of alpha or paired-chain data limited detectable features. In a later analysis, several top co-occurrence clusters were reported to appear linked to parvovirus B19, influenza, CMV and Epstein-Barr virus. The authors suggested that the approach could potentially be generalized to other disease states and immunological phenotypes. Because some donors lacked HLA typing at each locus, the association tests relied only on the typed subset. Most CMV-associated TCR beta chains appeared to be HLA-restricted in a later analysis, and the HLA associations seemed to be driven largely by CMV exposure. The presence/absence analyses assumed that sequencing depth was roughly uniform across donors, and that assumption may not be true. Correlated functional status among segregating V segments might reflect linkage disequilibrium, but an unknown experimental factor could not be ruled out. A few of the identified cytomegalovirus-associated TCR beta chains were confirmed in vitro to be specific for cytomegalovirus antigens. In a later genetic analysis, a missense DCLRE1C variant was associated with V-gene and J-gene trimming of TCR beta chains, and the association was replicated in an independent cohort. Some IMGT-functional V segments, including TRBV6-2 and TRBV6-3, could not be told apart with the 87-base-pair reads, so those segments were excluded. An earlier analysis of some 560 of the donors showed that most TCR beta V segments appeared in productive rearrangements either about 90% or about 30% of the time, which broadly matched IMGT annotations. When HLA alleles, especially DR and DQ, strongly co-occurred, TCR associations were difficult to assign to individual alleles. Because counts were too low, roughly 16 rarely observed V segments, including chromosome 9 orphons, were excluded from the earlier analysis of fewer than 650 of the donors. Cytomegalovirus status was reported to be diagnosed by the classifier with high specificity and sensitivity in both the original and validation cohorts. In a later analysis, the rate of TCR association differed among HLA loci, with DRB1 alleles having the most associated TCRs and HLA-C alleles having the fewest. The study gave a list of 150 to 200 TCR beta chains associated with cytomegalovirus. For the cohort, immune exposure information was limited to CMV serostatus. Most TCR sequences were observed very rarely across donors, whereas some public TCRs were present in many individuals. In a later analysis, some 18,000 TCR beta sequences were associated with specific HLA alleles at a false discovery rate of 0.05. A further reported finding was that TCR beta sequences accurately predicted the HLA-A and HLA-B alleles for most subjects in the first cohort. Compared with equally common non-associated chains, HLA-associated TCR beta chains in a later analysis were more clonally expanded and had lower generation probabilities. A cluster of highly shared sequence variants was judged likely to be a technical artifact of the sequencing pipeline. A later genetic analysis reported fewer N-insertions in productive TCRs among donors in an Asian-associated ancestry cluster than the roughly 700-donor mean.

Regarding this clone: Its antigen has not been determined. Base qualities are not recorded, but no much larger clone differs from it by a single base.

Sequencing was performed on PBMCs. The sequence links TRBV7-3 to TRBJ1-1; no confident D gene assignment can be made. The receptor was isolated from a man aged 25 to 40 in good health and CMV-seronegative. The CDR3 loop reads CASSQNGGITEAFF. DNA sequence: TGTGCCAGCAGCCAAAATGGCGGAATCACTGAAGCTTTCTTT.